This T cell receptor beta chain derives from a study of T cell responses to AZD1222 COVID-19 vaccine. For this clone: As yet, its antigen is unknown.

TCRdb's copy holds only in-frame clones and misses some; the assay was immunoSEQ multiplex PCR. The table includes some 170,000 clones, 88% detected once. Study-wide results and caveats: Donors, mostly white British, included more females; clonal diversity was possibly underestimated. Reportedly, nearly half the spike-specific TCRs target unmutated variant regions.

Second-dose groups at about 4 or about 12 weeks were pooled. Germline loops: CDR1 DFQATT, CDR2 SNEGSKA (reference sequence). Trimming took 3 bases from V and 0 from J, leaving 10 bases between them. The CDR3 length is 14 residues. This clonotype originated in an adult who received the AZD1222 COVID-19 vaccine. The sample here was peripheral blood, taken 28 days after the second AZD1222 dose. The gene calls are TRBV20-1 and TRBJ2-3, with D perhaps TRBD1 or TRBD2 (6 bases each). The CDR3 coding sequence is TGCAGTGCTAGTCGGGGGCAGAGCACAGATACGCAGTATTTT. This gives the protein CSASRGQSTDTQYF.